The 23 T cell receptor beta chains in this list originate from one sample, sequenced in a study of T cell responses to AZD1222 COVID-19 vaccine. The repertoire was sequenced with immunoSEQ multiplex PCR; TCRdb's copy has only in-frame clones and lacks some. The data show about 140,000 clones, 80% to 90% seen once. Sequenced material: peripheral blood, taken on day 0 of AZD1222 vaccination. Receptors originate from an adult in good health.

This chain connects TRBV18 to TRBJ1-2; D is undetermined. The CDR3 extends over 13 amino acids. Per the germline V gene, CDR1 is KGHSH and CDR2 is LQKENI. The ends were cut back, 0 bases at V and 3 bases at J, with 5 bases in the middle. The CDR3 nucleotides read TGTGCCAGCTCACCACCCGGGGACTATGGCTACACCTTC. It codes for CASSPPGDYGYTF.

The chain is built from TRBV30 and TRBJ2-1; a weak D match, TRBD2 (6 bases). Germline V gene sequence: CDR1 GTSNPN, CDR2 SVGIG (reference sequence). With 2 bases removed from V and 6 bases from J, the gap between germline ends came to 8 bases. The CDR3 totals 12 residues. DNA for the CDR3: TGTGCCTGGAGTCTGACTAGCAATGAGCAGTTCTTC. Translated: CAWSLTSNEQFF. The full variable domain, rest sourced from reference TRBV30 and TRBJ2-1, is SQTIHQWPATLVQPVGSPLSLECTVEGTSNPNLYWYRQAAGRGLQLLFYSVGIGQISSEVPQNLSASRPQDRQFILSSKKLLLSDSGFYLCAWSLTSNEQFFGPGTRLTVL.

The chain couples TRBV15 to TRBJ2-1; 8 nucleotides agree with TRBD2. This CDR3 has 15 amino acids. Germline V gene data show CDR1 as LNHNV and CDR2 as YYDKDF (reference sequence). The trim removed 3 bases at V and 9 bases at J, leaving 10 bases unmatched. The CDR3 coding sequence is TGTGCCACCAGCAGGGCCGAGGGACTAGGGGCTGAGCAGTTCTTC. Translated: CATSRAEGLGAEQFF.

The V gene is TRBV9, the J gene TRBJ2-7; 14 bases agree with TRBD2. Per the germline V gene, CDR1 is SGDLS and CDR2 is YYNGEE. The CDR3 spans 16 residues. V shed 4 bases and J 3 bases; nucleotides not matched to a gene: 6. The CDR3, as DNA: TGTGCCAGCAGCAGGGGACTAGCGGGAGAGGGCTACGAGCAGTACTTC. Amino acid sequence: CASSRGLAGEGYEQYF.

V usage is TRBV7-2 and J usage is TRBJ2-3; TRBD2 matches 8 bases. CDR3 length: 18 amino acids. The ends lost 1 base at V and 2 bases at J; junction bases unmatched: 11. The germline V gene has CDR1 SGHTA and CDR2 FQGNSA. CDR3 nucleotide sequence: TGTGCCAGCAGCTTAGTTTTTTCAGGCGGGAGGAACACAGATACGCAGTATTTT. Its translation: CASSLVFSGGRNTDTQYF.

This clone was observed a handful of times. V gene TRBV5-1 combines with J gene TRBJ2-1; the D gene is possibly TRBD1 (5 bases). The CDR3 has 14 amino acids. Trimming shortened V by 4 bases and J by 4 bases, and 12 bases separated the two germline ends. The germline CDR1 and CDR2 sequences are SGHRS and YFSETQ. The CDR3 loop is CASSVRQKYNEQFF. Here the CDR3 DNA reads TGCGCCAGCAGCGTGAGACAGAAATACAATGAGCAGTTCTTC. The complete variable domain, with remaining parts taken from reference TRBV5-1 and TRBJ2-1, reads KAGVTQTPRYLIKTRGQQVTLSCSPISGHRSVSWYQQTPGQGLQFLFEYFSETQRNKGNFPGRFSGRQFSNSRSEMNVSTLELGDSALYLCASSVRQKYNEQFFGPGTRLTVL.

The rearrangement joins TRBV19 to TRBJ1-1, with a possible D match to TRBD1 (5 bases). V was cut by 3 bases and J by 7 bases, with 15 bases left in between. Germline CDR1 and CDR2: LNHDA and SQIVND (reference sequence). The CDR3 is made up of 14 amino acids. CDR3 sequence reads: CASSIPWGVREAFF. CDR3 DNA sequence: TGTGCCAGTAGTATCCCTTGGGGGGTACGTGAAGCTTTCTTT.

This clone is a singleton in its sample. The V call is TRBV13, the J call TRBJ2-3, with D perhaps TRBD2 (6 bases). The CDR3 totals 13 residues. Germline CDR1 is PRHDT and CDR2 is FYEKMQ (reference sequence). Trimming shortened V by 5 bases and J by 5 bases, and 11 bases separated the two germline ends. The CDR3, as DNA: TGTGCCAGCAGCGCCCCGGGGGAAGATACGCAGTATTTT. Its protein is CASSAPGEDTQYF.

The V call is TRBV7-2, the J call TRBJ1-5; a possible D gene is TRBD1 (5 bases). V was cut by 5 bases and J by 0 bases, with 17 bases left in between. CDR1 and CDR2 (germline): SGHTA, FQGNSA. This CDR3 spans 17 amino acids. The CDR3 region is CASSGGPGHYSNQPQHF. The CDR3 nucleotides read TGTGCCAGCAGCGGGGGTCCAGGGCACTATAGCAATCAGCCCCAGCATTTT.

V usage is TRBV6-2 or TRBV6-3 and J usage is TRBJ2-2, with D maybe TRBD2 (6 bases). CDR3 length: 14 residues. V lost 5 bases to trimming and J lost 4 bases, with 11 bases between them. Looked up from germline, CDR1 is MNHEY and CDR2 is SVGEGT. The CDR3 loop is CASSARDFTGELFF. The CDR3 nucleotides are TGTGCCAGCAGTGCCCGGGACTTCACCGGGGAGCTGTTTTTT.

V usage is TRBV4-3 and J usage is TRBJ2-2; D uncertain. Germline CDR1 reads LGHNA; CDR2 reads YSLEER. The CDR3 is 14 residues long. The V end lost 0 bases, the J end lost 8 bases, and 10 bases lay between the germline ends. Written as DNA, the CDR3 is TGCGCCAGCAGCCAAGAAGACCGGTGGGGGGAGCTGTTTTTT. Translating it yields CASSQEDRWGELFF.

This clone has a handful of counts. The J gene is TRBJ1-5, the V gene TRBV12-3 or TRBV12-4; D remains ambiguous. The CDR3 totals 13 residues. V was trimmed by 4 bases and J by 4 bases, leaving 8 bases between them. In nucleotides, the CDR3 is TGTGCCAGCAGTTATGGCGGGAATCAGCCCCAGCATTTT. Its translation: CASSYGGNQPQHF.

The rearrangement uses TRBV28 and TRBJ2-5, with TRBD1 identical over 9 bases. The germline V gene encodes CDR1 MDHEN and CDR2 SYDVKM. The CDR3 spans 12 residues. V was clipped by 9 bases and J by 6 bases; unmatched bases: 5. This chain's CDR3 is CASTGGGKTQYF. CDR3 in DNA: TGTGCCAGTACAGGGGGCGGGAAGACCCAGTACTTC.

V and J are TRBV28 and TRBJ2-6; D perhaps matches TRBD2 (5 bases). The length of the CDR3 is 16 residues. With 5 bases removed from V and 4 bases from J, the gap between germline ends came to 15 bases. Germline loops: CDR1 MDHEN, CDR2 SYDVKM. CDR3 sequence: CASSGWGVRGANVLTF. In nucleotides, the CDR3 is TGTGCCAGCAGTGGCTGGGGAGTAAGGGGGGCCAACGTCCTGACTTTC.

The gene calls are TRBV20-1 and TRBJ2-7; D is perhaps TRBD1 or TRBD2 (5 bases each). Germline V lookup: CDR1 DFQATT, CDR2 SNEGSKA (reference sequence). Trimming pared 7 bases from V and 1 base from J, leaving 8 bases between. The CDR3 totals 11 residues. The CDR3 DNA follows: TGCAGTGGGGGGAAATCCTACGAGCAGTACTTC. Protein: CSGGKSYEQYF.

The chain uses TRBV18 and TRBJ1-5; the D gene is possibly TRBD1 (5 bases). The CDR3 has 14 residues. With 3 bases removed from V and 6 bases from J, the gap between germline ends came to 12 bases. CDR1 is KGHSH and CDR2 is LQKENI in the germline V gene. In nucleotides, the CDR3 is TGTGCCAGCTCACCCGGGGGGGGGACTCAGCCCCAGCATTTT. It encodes CASSPGGGTQPQHF.

The chain has TRBV5-8 and TRBJ1-3, with TRBD1 as a possible D gene (5 bases). CDR3 length: 17 residues. Deletions cut 3 bases from V and 4 bases from J, with 20 bases between. Looked up from germline, CDR1 is SGHTS and CDR2 is YDEGEE. The CDR3 region is CASSWALQVSSGNTIYF. The CDR3 nucleotides read TGTGCCAGCAGCTGGGCCCTACAGGTCTCCTCGGGAAACACCATATATTTT.

This chain links TRBV2 with TRBJ2-3; weak D call: TRBD1 (5 bases). CDR3 length: 14 amino acids. Trimming took off 3 bases at V and 3 bases at J, with 10 bases between the two ends. Per the germline V gene, CDR1 is SNHLY and CDR2 is FYNNEI. This CDR3 is CASSDRVLTDTQYF. CDR3 nucleotide sequence: TGTGCCAGCAGTGACAGGGTTCTTACAGATACGCAGTATTTT.

The sample holds one count of this clone. The chain combines TRBV7-9 with TRBJ2-3; TRBD2 matches at 7 bases. V lost 5 bases to trimming and J lost 5 bases; unmatched junction nucleotides: 10. In germline, CDR1 is SEHNR, CDR2 FQNEAQ (reference sequence). This CDR3 is 15 amino acids long. Written as DNA, the CDR3 is TGTGCCAGCAGCCTTGGGACTACCTCGGGAGATACGCAGTATTTT. Its translation: CASSLGTTSGDTQYF.

This clone was observed once. The rearrangement joins TRBV20-1 to TRBJ2-1; TRBD2 is a possible D gene (5 bases). Per germline, CDR1 DFQATT and CDR2 SNEGSKA (reference sequence). The CDR3 contains 11 residues. V lost 6 bases, J lost 13 bases, and 16 bases lay in between. The CDR3 sequence is CSASNVATQFF. The CDR3 nucleotides are TGCAGTGCCAGCAATGTAGCGACCCAGTTCTTC.

The chain links TRBV30 to TRBJ2-1, with D perhaps matching TRBD1 (7 bases). This CDR3 contains 11 residues. Trimming cost V 5 bases and J 10 bases, with 12 bases left between them. Germline CDR1 and CDR2: GTSNPN and SVGIG (reference sequence). The CDR3 nucleotides read TGTGCCTGGGCGGGGACAGCCGAGCAGTTCTTC. This encodes CAWAGTAEQFF.

The V gene is TRBV19, the J gene TRBJ1-1; D call uncertain. Germline assignment: CDR1 LNHDA and CDR2 SQIVND (reference sequence). V lost 3 bases and J 0 bases, leaving 8 bases between the germline ends. There are 14 residues in the CDR3. The CDR3 bases are TGTGCCAGTAGTATCTACGGGATGAACACTGAAGCTTTCTTT. Protein sequence: CASSIYGMNTEAFF. The variable domain in full, with the rest retrieved from reference TRBV19 and TRBJ1-1, is DGGITQSPKYLFRKEGQNVTLSCEQNLNHDAMYWYRQDPGQGLRLIYYSQIVNDFQKGDIAEGYSVSREKKESFPLTVTSAQKNPTAFYLCASSIYGMNTEAFFGQGTRLTVV.

V gene TRBV7-2 combines with J gene TRBJ2-7, with TRBD2 matching 7 bases. With V trimmed by 5 bases and J by 3 bases, 7 bases remained unmatched. The CDR3 consists of 14 residues. CDR1 and CDR2 from the germline V gene are SGHTA and FQGNSA. The CDR3 reads CASSQRPGGYEQYF. CDR3 DNA sequence: TGTGCCAGCAGCCAACGACCGGGGGGCTACGAGCAGTACTTC.